The rows below give T cell receptor beta chains drawn from one sample of a study of CD8 T cells in ankylosing spondylitis. TCRdb analysed the 5' RACE reads with MiXCR anew, one entry per CDR3 protein. The sample has approximately 260,000 distinct CDR3 sequences; over 8.5% are singletons. Sequencing input: blood, either unsorted or a sorted T cell fraction (not recorded which). These receptors all come from a male donor with ankylosing spondylitis or in good health (not recorded which). CDR3s include the opening cysteine and the closing phenylalanine or tryptophan. Each record gives: CDR3 length, V gene, D gene, J gene, clone size, CDR3 DNA, CDR3 protein. The D gene is left open where the match is weak. Size tells how often a clone was seen (once, few, many) or the class of an expanded clone, and some rows leave it out.

11,TRBV20-1,NA,TRBJ2-5,many,TGCAGTGCCCGGTCATTGGAGACCCAGTACTTC,CSARSLETQYF
14,TRBV6-5,NA,TRBJ2-7,many,TGTGCCAGCAGTTACACGAGGGTTTCCTACGAGCAGTACTTC,CASSYTRVSYEQYF
16,TRBV20-1,NA,TRBJ2-7,NA,TGCATTACTACTCCAAGCGTTAGGTCACCCTCCTACGAGCAGTACTTC,CITTPSVRSPSYEQYF
15,TRBV6-1,NA,TRBJ2-1,many,TGTGCCAGCAGTCTCTCCGGGACTTTTCACAATGAGCAGTTCTTC,CASSLSGTFHNEQFF
16,TRBV5-1,TRBD2,TRBJ2-1,many,TGCGCCAGCTTCCCTCCGGGACTAGCGGGAGTCAATGAGCAGTTCTTC,CASFPPGLAGVNEQFF
14,TRBV5-1,NA,TRBJ1-2,many,TGCGCCAGCAGCTTGGGGACCGACAGCTATGGCTACACCTTC,CASSLGTDSYGYTF
16,TRBV7-2,TRBD2,TRBJ2-1,few,TGTGCCAGCAGCCGGACTAGCGGAGGCCCCAGGGATGAGCAGTTCTTC,CASSRTSGGPRDEQFF
12,TRBV12-3/TRBV12-4,NA,TRBJ2-5,many,TGTGCCAGCAGTTTTCAGGTCGAGACCCAGTACTTC,CASSFQVETQYF
17,TRBV7-2,TRBD2,TRBJ2-2,many,TGTGCCAGCAGCTTCCTTCTAGCGGGAGCTAACACCGGGGAGCTGTTTTTT,CASSFLLAGANTGELFF
15,TRBV7-8,NA,TRBJ2-1,many,TGTGCCAGCAGTAGTGAGACAGGTAGCATAGATGAGCAGTTCTTC,CASSSETGSIDEQFF
13,TRBV5-1,NA,TRBJ1-3,NA,TGCGCCAGCAGGGACCACTCTGGAAACACCATATATTTT,CASRDHSGNTIYF
13,TRBV12-3/TRBV12-4,NA,TRBJ2-2,many,TGTGCCAGCAGTTTAGACGTGGCCGGGGAGCTGTTTTTT,CASSLDVAGELFF
16,TRBV5-1,NA,TRBJ2-1,many,TGCGCCAGCAGCTTGGCCGTGGGCAGCTCCTACAATGAGCAGTTCTTC,CASSLAVGSSYNEQFF
17,TRBV4-3,TRBD2,TRBJ2-3,many,TGCGCCAGCAGCCCCCTAAGACTAGCGGGGCTCACAGATACGCAGTATTTT,CASSPLRLAGLTDTQYF
16,TRBV7-2,TRBD2,TRBJ2-1,NA,TGTGCCAGCAGCTTAGCTGGACTAGCGGGAGGCAATGTGCAGTTCTTC,CASSLAGLAGGNVQFF
15,TRBV5-1,TRBD1,TRBJ2-2,many,TGCGCCAGCAGCCCCTCCAGACAGGGGACCCGGGAGCTGTTTTTT,CASSPSRQGTRELFF
15,TRBV3-1,TRBD1,TRBJ1-2,many,TGTGCCAGCAGCCAAGGAGCCACAGGGGGTTATGGCTACACCTTC,CASSQGATGGYGYTF
15,TRBV20-1,NA,TRBJ2-1,many,TGCAGTGCTAGCGATGGAGCGTCAAACTACAATGAGCAGTTCTTC,CSASDGASNYNEQFF
16,TRBV4-3,NA,TRBJ2-2,NA,TGCGCCAGCAGCAAACCGTCGAGCGCCAGCACCGGGGAGCTGTTTTTT,CASSKPSSASTGELFF
17,TRBV18,NA,TRBJ2-5,many,TGTGCCAGCTCACCACCCATCCGGGACAAGAACCAAGAGACCCAGTACTTC,CASSPPIRDKNQETQYF
16,TRBV7-9,TRBD1,TRBJ1-6,NA,TGTGCCAGCAGCTTAGCGAGCGGACAGGGGGCATCACCCCTCCACTTT,CASSLASGQGASPLHF
15,TRBV12-3/TRBV12-4,NA,TRBJ1-2,many,TGTGCCAGCAGCCCCCGGCCGGGTAGACCCTATGGCTACACCTTC,CASSPRPGRPYGYTF
15,TRBV7-9,NA,TRBJ2-5,many,TGTGCCAGCAGCTCTAACTCACGGTACCAAGAGACCCAGTACTTC,CASSSNSRYQETQYF
15,TRBV7-6,NA,TRBJ1-1,NA,TGTGCCAGCAGCTTAGCGGTGAGTGGGCACTCTGAAGCTTTCTTT,CASSLAVSGHSEAFF
11,TRBV29-1,NA,TRBJ1-1,medium-sized,TGCAGCACCCAGGAGAACACTGAAGCTTTCTTT,CSTQENTEAFF
11,TRBV2,NA,TRBJ1-5,many,TGTGCCAGCAGTGTCGGACAGCCCCAGCATTTT,CASSVGQPQHF
14,TRBV30,NA,TRBJ2-6,few,TGTGCCTGGAGTGTGCGCTCTGGGGCCAACGTCCTGACTTTC,CAWSVRSGANVLTF
17,TRBV20-1,TRBD2,TRBJ2-2,few,TGCAGTGCTAGTCCTCTAGCGGGAGGCCCGAACACCGGGGAGCTGTTTTTT,CSASPLAGGPNTGELFF
15,TRBV7-2,NA,TRBJ2-7,few,TGTGCCAGCAGCTACCTCGCAGTCCGATCCTACGAGCAGTACTTC,CASSYLAVRSYEQYF
17,TRBV12-3/TRBV12-4,NA,TRBJ1-4,many,TGTGCCAGCAGCCTCGTGCAGGTGGGGCCGGATAATGAAAAACTGTTTTTT,CASSLVQVGPDNEKLFF
15,TRBV20-1,TRBD2,TRBJ2-1,many,TGCAGTGCTAGAGATTTAGCGGGATGGAGAAATGAGCAGTTCTTC,CSARDLAGWRNEQFF
12,TRBV30,NA,TRBJ1-4,NA,TGTGCCTGGAGTGTACTGGTCGAAAAACTGTTTTTT,CAWSVLVEKLFF
15,TRBV5-1,NA,TRBJ2-3,many,TGCGCCAGCAAGCCGGGGGAATCGGGAACAGATACGCAGTATTTT,CASKPGESGTDTQYF
16,TRBV6-5,TRBD1,TRBJ2-1,many,TGTGCCAGCAGTTACTCCCCGCGTCAGGGGGTAAATGAGCAGTTCTTC,CASSYSPRQGVNEQFF
15,TRBV5-1,TRBD2,TRBJ2-3,many,TGCGCCAGCAGCAGTTGGACTAGCGGGGGGGATACGCAGTATTTT,CASSSWTSGGDTQYF
16,TRBV5-5,TRBD2,TRBJ2-1,few,TGTGCCAGCAGCTCCCTCGGCGGGAGGGCCCTCAATGAGCAGTTCTTC,CASSSLGGRALNEQFF
14,TRBV28,NA,TRBJ2-1,many,TGTGCCAGCAGGTACGGGGAACCCTACAATGAGCAGTTCTTC,CASRYGEPYNEQFF
15,TRBV3-1,NA,TRBJ2-1,many,TGTGCCAGCACCCAAAAGGGAGGACCCTTCAATGAGCAGTTCTTC,CASTQKGGPFNEQFF
14,TRBV6-1,TRBD2,TRBJ2-1,NA,TGTGCCAGCAGTGAAAGAACGCGGGGGGAGCGAACGTTCTTC,CASSERTRGERTFF
13,TRBV20-1,NA,TRBJ1-2,many,TGCAGTGCCCTTACTACAGGGAGCTATGGCTACACCTTC,CSALTTGSYGYTF
13,TRBV20-1,NA,TRBJ1-5,many,TGCAGCGCCCGGGGCCCTAGCAATCAGCCCCAGCATTTT,CSARGPSNQPQHF
12,TRBV7-9,TRBD1,TRBJ1-1,NA,TGTGCCAGCAGCGACACAGGGGTGAAAGCTTTCTTT,CASSDTGVKAFF
17,TRBV7-2,TRBD2,TRBJ2-1,many,TGTGCCAGCAGCATCCCTCTAGCGGGGGGGGAAAACAATGAGCAGTTCTTC,CASSIPLAGGENNEQFF
12,TRBV12-3/TRBV12-4,NA,TRBJ1-4,NA,TGTGCCAGCAGTTTCGGCCCTGAAAAACTGTTTTTT,CASSFGPEKLFF
16,TRBV5-1,TRBD2,TRBJ2-7,NA,TGCGCCAGCTGCCCCGGACTAGCGGGGAGCTCCTACGAGCAGTACTTC,CASCPGLAGSSYEQYF
14,TRBV12-3/TRBV12-4,NA,TRBJ2-7,many,TGTGCCAGCAGTTTACCGGCCTCTGGAGGCGAGCAGTACTTC,CASSLPASGGEQYF
16,TRBV5-6,TRBD1,TRBJ1-6,many,TGTGCCAGCAGCTCCGGAGGGGGCCTTGATAATTCACCCCTCCACTTT,CASSSGGGLDNSPLHF
15,TRBV5-5,NA,TRBJ1-2,many,TGTGCCAGCAGCTTGGATACAGCTTTTCCCGCTGGCTACACCTTC,CASSLDTAFPAGYTF
15,TRBV5-5,TRBD1,TRBJ2-7,many,TGTGCCAGCAGCTACGGACAGGGCAGCTCCTACGAGCAGTACTTC,CASSYGQGSSYEQYF
15,TRBV20-1,TRBD1,TRBJ2-2,many,TGCAGTGCCCCTACAGGGGGCTGGAGCACCGGGGAGCTGTTTTTT,CSAPTGGWSTGELFF
14,TRBV19,TRBD1,TRBJ1-1,NA,TGTGCCACCCTTGGGACAGAAACTAACACTGAAGCTTTCTTT,CATLGTETNTEAFF
13,TRBV5-1,NA,TRBJ1-2,many,TGCGCCAGCAGCTGGGATCGGACGGAGCAGAACACCTTC,CASSWDRTEQNTF
16,TRBV4-3,NA,TRBJ1-5,NA,TGCGCCAGCAGCCAGTTTATTGGTACAGACGATCAGCCCCAGCATTTT,CASSQFIGTDDQPQHF
18,TRBV11-2,TRBD2,TRBJ2-1,many,TGTGCCAGCAGCTACTCTACCTCGGTATTAGCGGGATACAATGAGCAGTTCTTC,CASSYSTSVLAGYNEQFF
11,TRBV29-1,NA,TRBJ2-7,NA,TGCAGAGTCCCCCTGGCCGGCGAGCAGTACTTC,CRVPLAGEQYF
12,TRBV12-3/TRBV12-4,NA,TRBJ1-5,NA,TGTGCCAGCAGTTTGATTCATCAGCCCCAGCATTTT,CASSLIHQPQHF